The 5 T cell receptor beta chains below come from one sample, sequenced in a study of blood T cell repertoires in COVID-19. The data were produced by immunoSEQ multiplex PCR, yet TCRdb's version contains in-frame clones alone and is incomplete. The table has some 110,000 clones, about three quarters seen once. What was sequenced was peripheral blood. The receptors originated from a man between 65 and 80 years old with acute or convalescent COVID-19.

The chain carries TRBV6-4 and TRBJ1-6; tentatively, D is TRBD1 (6 bases). V lost 4 bases to trimming and J lost 7 bases, with 8 bases between them. Germline V gene lookup returns CDR1 MRHNA and CDR2 SNTAGT. The CDR3 runs 13 residues. The CDR3 sequence: CASSAGTNSPLHF. The CDR3 nucleotides read TGTGCCAGCAGTGCCGGGACAAATTCACCCCTCCACTTT.

The V and J genes are TRBV7-9 and TRBJ1-1, with TRBD1 identical over 7 bases. The ends lost 10 bases at V and 6 bases at J; junction bases unmatched: 5. This CDR3 has 11 residues. In germline, CDR1 is SEHNR, CDR2 FQNEAQ (reference sequence). The CDR3 loop reads CATEDRSEAFF. CDR3 in DNA: TGTGCCACCGAGGACAGGTCTGAAGCTTTCTTT.

The chain couples TRBV6-5 to TRBJ1-1; D is possibly TRBD1 (6 bases). Germline V lookup: CDR1 MNHEY, CDR2 SVGAGI. V lost 2 bases, J lost 4 bases, and 8 bases lay in between. The CDR3 length is 13 residues. CDR3 residues: CASSYRGFTEAFF. In nucleotides, the CDR3 is TGTGCCAGCAGTTACAGGGGGTTCACTGAAGCTTTCTTT.

This rearrangement joins TRBV5-1 to TRBJ2-1; the match to TRBD2 covers 7 bases. This CDR3 region has 16 residues. Germline V gene sequence: CDR1 SGHRS, CDR2 YFSETQ. J was trimmed by 0 bases and V by 7 bases; bases with no gene match: 10. CDR3: CASFLGGSSSYNEQFF. CDR3 DNA sequence: TGCGCCAGCTTTTTGGGGGGGTCTAGCTCCTACAATGAGCAGTTCTTC.

A word on this clone: Other DNA sequences in this specimen translate into the identical CDR3. In nucleotides, the CDR3 is TGTGCCAGCAGTTACTCGGGACAATACGAGCAGTACTTC. As protein: CASSYSGQYEQYF. The chain combines TRBV6-5 with TRBJ2-7; weak D call: TRBD1 (6 bases). Germline V CDR1 and CDR2: MNHEY, SVGAGI. V was pared by 0 bases and J by 4 bases, with 7 bases between. The CDR3 is 13 residues long.